This T cell receptor beta chain was identified during a study of cytomegalovirus exposure and HLA in healthy donors. General study results and limits: Earlier analysis yielded a pattern in which most TCR beta V segments were productive about 90% or about 30% of the time. A later analysis reportedly found that, within productive TCRs, an Asian-associated ancestry cluster had fewer N-insertions than the mean observed across the approximately 600 donors. The majority of CMV-associated TCR beta chains were reported as apparently HLA-restricted in a later analysis.

V dropped 7 bases and J dropped 3 bases, with 25 bases sitting between them. Germline CDR1 reads GTSNPN; CDR2 reads SVGIG (reference sequence). The CDR3 totals 18 residues. 60 Vbeta and 13 Jbeta primers were used in PCR. TCRdb keeps only in-frame clones here, not all; method: immunoSEQ multiplex PCR. The table includes about 89,000 clones, 86% detected once. Comments on this clone: Its antigen is not known.

The sequenced sample was PBMCs. V usage is TRBV30 and J usage is TRBJ2-6, with D perhaps matching TRBD1 (7 bases). This clonotype originated in a man aged 25 to 45 in good health and CMV-seropositive. The CDR3 loop reads CAFRGALFLKLGANVLTF. The CDR3 DNA is TGTGCCTTCAGGGGGGCCCTCTTTCTGAAGCTTGGGGCCAACGTCCTGACTTTC. The full variable domain, in which reference TRBV30 and TRBJ2-6 provide the parts outside the CDR3, is SQTIHQWPATLVQPVGSPLSLECTVEGTSNPNLYWYRQAAGRGLQLLFYSVGIGQISSEVPQNLSASRPQDRQFILSSKKLLLSDSGFYLCAFRGALFLKLGANVLTFGAGSRLTVL.